The sample holds a few counts of the clone carrying this T cell receptor (beta chain). The target antigen is unknown. TCRdb passed the 5' RACE reads through MiXCR, listing each CDR3 protein once. The data show fewer than 90,000 distinct CDR3 sequences, with more than 5.5% seen just once and around a third held by the top ten. This sample is part of a study of T cells after yellow fever vaccination. General study points: There was a small share of clonotypes that showed up in both the CD4 and CD8 compartments. Booster samples showed a return of most primary-vaccination clones (around 96% CD4, around 85% CD8). Peaking faster, on day 5 versus 15, the secondary response was nonetheless weaker. Researchers cautioned that FACS-sorted repertoires could harbor abundant clonotypes contaminating from the bulk population.

This CDR3 has 14 residues. Trimming took off 4 bases at V and 7 bases at J, with 15 bases between the two ends. Germline V gives CDR1 SGHRS, CDR2 YFSETQ. Material: CD8+ T cells sorted from PBMCs, obtained about 5 days after the first yellow fever vaccination. J is TRBJ2-1 and V is TRBV5-1; no clear D. The source of this sequence is a man aged 18-30 years who received the YFV17D yellow fever vaccine. CDR3 amino acids: CASSEWTAPNEQFF. The CDR3 region has the DNA TGCGCCAGCAGCGAATGGACGGCGCCTAATGAGCAGTTCTTC.